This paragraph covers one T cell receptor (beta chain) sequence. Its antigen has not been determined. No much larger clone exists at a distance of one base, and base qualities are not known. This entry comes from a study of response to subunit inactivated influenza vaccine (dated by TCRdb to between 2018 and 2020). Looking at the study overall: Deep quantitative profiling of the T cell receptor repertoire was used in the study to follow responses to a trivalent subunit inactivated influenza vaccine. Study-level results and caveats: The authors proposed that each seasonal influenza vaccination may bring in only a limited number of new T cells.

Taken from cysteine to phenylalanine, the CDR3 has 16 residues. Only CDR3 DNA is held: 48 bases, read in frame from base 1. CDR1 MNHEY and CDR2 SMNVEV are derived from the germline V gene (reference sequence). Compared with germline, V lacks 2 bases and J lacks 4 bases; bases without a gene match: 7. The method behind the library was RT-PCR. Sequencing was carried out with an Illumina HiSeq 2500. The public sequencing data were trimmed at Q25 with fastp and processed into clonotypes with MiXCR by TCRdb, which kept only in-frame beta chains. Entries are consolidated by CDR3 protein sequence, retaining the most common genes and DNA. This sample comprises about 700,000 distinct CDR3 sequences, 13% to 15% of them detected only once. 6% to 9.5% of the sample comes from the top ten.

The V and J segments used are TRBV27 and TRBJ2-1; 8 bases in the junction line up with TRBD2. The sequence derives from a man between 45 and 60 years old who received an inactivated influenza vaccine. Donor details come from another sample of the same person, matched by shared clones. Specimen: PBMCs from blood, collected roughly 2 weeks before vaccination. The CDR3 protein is CASSLQVTSGYNEQFF. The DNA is TGTGCCAGCAGTTTACAAGTAACTAGCGGATACAATGAGCAGTTCTTC.